Listed below are T cell receptor beta chains from one sample, sequenced in a study of OX40 agonist ivuxolimab in advanced cancers. The data were produced by immunoSEQ multiplex PCR, yet TCRdb's version contains in-frame clones alone and is incomplete. The sample records some 100,000 clones, 80% to 90% being singletons. The sample consisted of CD4+ or CD8+ T cells sorted from blood, taken in a trial of the OX40 agonist ivuxolimab. The origin of the receptors is an adult with an advanced solid tumor such as melanoma, head and neck, liver or kidney cancer. Each CDR3 is given without its conserved first and last residue.

j_call v_call cdr3_aa
TRBJ1-2 TRBV28 ASRLTGTGQGYT
TRBJ2-1 TRBV18 ASSPAGLAGKVEF
TRBJ2-2 TRBV7-9 ASGSRTYGSNTGELF
TRBJ1-5 TRBV2 ASTRGGSPQH
TRBJ1-1 TRBV15 ATSRARILKNTEAF
TRBJ2-7 TRBV7-8 ASSARDTTYEQY
TRBJ2-1 TRBV5-5 ASRTLGGKQF
TRBJ2-7 TRBV5-8 ASSRQGLEQY
TRBJ2-2 TRBV10-1 ASSGPLAGVNTGELF
TRBJ1-4 TRBV28 ASSSADRGREKLF
TRBJ1-4 TRBV9 ASSVAGTGREKLF
TRBJ2-7 TRBV7-2 ASSPRQGRNEQY
TRBJ1-3 TRBV10-3 GGTSGNTIY
TRBJ1-2 TRBV4-3 ASTPTGGDYGYT
TRBJ2-1 TRBV7-2 ASTPGGGGAYNEQF
TRBJ2-3 TRBV29-1 SVGYQGTDTQY
TRBJ1-1 TRBV10-2 ASTPQTAMNTEAF
TRBJ2-2 TRBV19 ASSPLADTGELF
TRBJ2-2 TRBV6-6 ASSGTGPGELF
TRBJ2-1 TRBV7-2 ASSYRAVGPNEQF
TRBJ2-2 TRBV5-4 ASSWGLEGTGELF
TRBJ1-1 TRBV5-1 ASSRGSGADTEAF
TRBJ2-1 TRBV4-3 ASSQDRGAYNEQF
TRBJ2-3 TRBV5-1 ASSLVGGSTDTQY
TRBJ2-5 TRBV7-9 ASSLSTGYGETQY
TRBJ1-1 TRBV7-2 ASSTLRASSEAF
TRBJ1-2 TRBV30 ALGLGPYGYT
TRBJ2-7 TRBV10-3 AISDGGTSSYEQY
TRBJ1-5 TRBV28 ASRSHGAVQPQH
TRBJ2-5 TRBV28 ASSYLETQY
TRBJ2-7 TRBV6-5 ATTGATLEQY
TRBJ1-4 TRBV18 ASSPGSTNEKLF
TRBJ1-1 TRBV7-2 ASSLRGREAF
TRBJ1-5 TRBV10-3 AISRTADSNQPQH
TRBJ1-5 TRBV7-2 ASSLATGGSNQPQH
TRBJ2-3 TRBV7-9 ASSSGLSTDTQY
TRBJ2-1 TRBV7-6 ASTRGGQVYNEQF
TRBJ1-4 TRBV9 ASSAQGNPGQAFNEKLF
TRBJ2-1 TRBV5-1 ASSLDTYRLSYNEQF
TRBJ2-2 TRBV10-3 AISAPGNGELF
TRBJ2-7 TRBV5-3 ARSLGSAFPAYEQY
TRBJ2-1 TRBV5-1 ASSFDREQF
TRBJ2-3 TRBV18 ASSPPTRREY
TRBJ1-1 TRBV5-4 ASSLFRGANTEAF
TRBJ2-7 TRBV6-5 ASSRAQTYEQY
TRBJ1-3 TRBV30 AWSVTYTIY
TRBJ2-7 TRBV10-2 ASRGRGPTEQY
TRBJ2-7 TRBV5-1 ASSWGQGEAYEQY
TRBJ1-5 TRBV28 AGNRGHQPQH
TRBJ1-1 TRBV7-2 ASSSGGRHTEAF
TRBJ1-6 TRBV30 AWSQGTGASPLH
TRBJ1-1 TRBV10-2 ASTGQPNTEAF
TRBJ2-3 TRBV19 ASSGRGVSTDTQY
TRBJ1-1 TRBV30 AWSVVKSTWVAREAF
TRBJ2-7 TRBV6-5 ASRALAGGAYEQY